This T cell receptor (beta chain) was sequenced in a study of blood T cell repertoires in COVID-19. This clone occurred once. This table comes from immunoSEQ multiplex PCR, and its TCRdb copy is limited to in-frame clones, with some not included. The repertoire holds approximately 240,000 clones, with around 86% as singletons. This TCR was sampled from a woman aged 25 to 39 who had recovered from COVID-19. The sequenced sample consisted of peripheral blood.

CDR3 residues: CASSLSSTGELFF. The CDR3 DNA sequence: TGTGCCAGCAGCTTGTCGTCTACCGGGGAGCTGTTTTTT. The chain employs TRBV5-4 and TRBJ2-2; no firm D call. CDR1 and CDR2 (germline): SGHNT, YYREEE (reference sequence). Trimming left V 1 base short and J 5 bases short, with 6 bases between. There are 13 residues in the CDR3. Using reference TRBV5-4 and TRBJ2-2 for the parts outside the CDR3, the full variable domain is ETGVTQSPTHLIKTRGQQVTLRCSSQSGHNTVSWYQQALGQGPQFIFQYYREEENGRGNFPPRFSGLQFPNYSSELNVNALELDDSALYLCASSLSSTGELFFGEGSRLTVL.